The clone carrying this TCR beta chain was found once. The sample is drawn from a study of type 1 and type 2 diabetes patients. Study at large: Participants included type 1 and type 2 diabetes patients plus nondiabetic controls.

All diabetic donors were classified as either type 1 or type 2 diabetes. Donors had no other autoimmune disease or infection in four weeks. The PCR template was genomic DNA. The TCR beta CDR3 region was amplified using 30 forward and 13 reverse primers. TCRdb re-analysed the multiplex PCR reads in MiXCR, keeping a single row per CDR3 protein. Of some 250,000 distinct CDR3 sequences detected, roughly 44% appear once; the ten largest clones hold approximately 13%. Germline V lookup: CDR1 MNHEY, CDR2 SMNVEV (reference sequence). Trimming took off 0 bases at V and 8 bases at J, with 5 bases between the two ends. The CDR3 is made up of 12 amino acids.

Material for sequencing was peripheral blood mononuclear cells (PBMCs). The chain recombines TRBV27 with TRBJ2-1; D remains unclear. The source of this sequence is a man between 18 and 29 years old with type 2 diabetes. CDR3 amino acids: CASSLSIDEQFF. The CDR3 DNA reads TGTGCCAGCAGTTTATCGATCGATGAGCAGTTCTTC.